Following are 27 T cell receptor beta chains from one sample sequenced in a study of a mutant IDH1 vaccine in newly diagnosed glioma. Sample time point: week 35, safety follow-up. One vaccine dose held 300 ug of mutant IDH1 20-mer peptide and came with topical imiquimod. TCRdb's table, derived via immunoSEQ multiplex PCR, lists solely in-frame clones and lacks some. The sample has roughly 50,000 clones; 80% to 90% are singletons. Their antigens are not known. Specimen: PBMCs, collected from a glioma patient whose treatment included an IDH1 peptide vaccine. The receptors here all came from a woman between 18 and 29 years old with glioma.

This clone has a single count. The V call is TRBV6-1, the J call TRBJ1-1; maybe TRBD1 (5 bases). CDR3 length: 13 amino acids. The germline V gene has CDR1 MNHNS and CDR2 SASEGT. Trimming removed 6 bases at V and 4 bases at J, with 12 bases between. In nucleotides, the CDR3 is TGTGCCAGCAGGGACCAGGGTGGCACTGAAGCTTTCTTT. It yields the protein CASRDQGGTEAFF.

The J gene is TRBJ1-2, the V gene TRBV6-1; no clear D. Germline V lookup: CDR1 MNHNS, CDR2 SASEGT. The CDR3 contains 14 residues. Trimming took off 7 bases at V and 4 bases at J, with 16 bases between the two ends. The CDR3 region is CASTSWAELYGYTF. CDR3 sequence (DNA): TGTGCCAGCACTTCTTGGGCGGAACTCTATGGCTACACCTTC.

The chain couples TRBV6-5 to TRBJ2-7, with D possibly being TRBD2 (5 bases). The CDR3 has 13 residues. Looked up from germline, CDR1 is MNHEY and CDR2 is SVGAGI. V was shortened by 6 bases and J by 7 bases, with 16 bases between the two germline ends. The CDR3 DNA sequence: TGTGCCAGCAGCTCCGGGAAGGTGGGGGAGCAGTACTTC. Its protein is CASSSGKVGEQYF.

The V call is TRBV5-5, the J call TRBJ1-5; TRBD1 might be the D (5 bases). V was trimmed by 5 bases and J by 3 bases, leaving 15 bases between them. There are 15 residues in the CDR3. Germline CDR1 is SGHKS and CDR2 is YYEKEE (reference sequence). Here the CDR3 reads CASRRKLTDNQPQHF. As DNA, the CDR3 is TGTGCCAGCAGAAGAAAACTGACAGACAATCAGCCCCAGCATTTT.

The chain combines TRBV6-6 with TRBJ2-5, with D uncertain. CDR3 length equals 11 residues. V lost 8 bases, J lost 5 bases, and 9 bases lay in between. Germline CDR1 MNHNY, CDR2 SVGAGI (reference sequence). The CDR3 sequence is CASSGLETQYF. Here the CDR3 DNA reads TGTGCCAGCTCCGGGTTGGAGACCCAGTACTTC.

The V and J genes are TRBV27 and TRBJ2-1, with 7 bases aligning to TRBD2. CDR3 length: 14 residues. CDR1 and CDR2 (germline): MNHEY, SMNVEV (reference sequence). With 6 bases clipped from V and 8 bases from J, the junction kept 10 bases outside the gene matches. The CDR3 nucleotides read TGTGCCAGCAGAGGACTAGGGGTGGATGATGAGCAGTTCTTC. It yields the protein CASRGLGVDDEQFF.

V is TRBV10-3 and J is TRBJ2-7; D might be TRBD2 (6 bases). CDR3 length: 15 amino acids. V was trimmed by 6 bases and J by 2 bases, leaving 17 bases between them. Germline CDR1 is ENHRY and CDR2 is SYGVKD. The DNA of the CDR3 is TGTGCCATCAGCCGTCAGCGGGTGGGGCCCTACGAGCAGTACTTC. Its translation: CAISRQRVGPYEQYF.

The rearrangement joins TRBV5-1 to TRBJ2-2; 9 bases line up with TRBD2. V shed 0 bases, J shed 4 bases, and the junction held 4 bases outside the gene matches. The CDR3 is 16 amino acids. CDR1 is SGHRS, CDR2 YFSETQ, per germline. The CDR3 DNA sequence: TGCGCCAGCAGCTTGGTGGGACTAGCAGGCACCGGGGAGCTGTTTTTT. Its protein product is CASSLVGLAGTGELFF.

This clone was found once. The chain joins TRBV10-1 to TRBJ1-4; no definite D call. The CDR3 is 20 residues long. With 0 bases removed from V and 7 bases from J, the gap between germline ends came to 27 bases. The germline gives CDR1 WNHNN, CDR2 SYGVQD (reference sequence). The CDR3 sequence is CASSESGSSAETPGCEKLFF. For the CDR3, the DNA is TGCGCCAGCAGTGAGTCGGGTTCATCGGCCGAGACCCCCGGCTGTGAAAAACTGTTTTTT.

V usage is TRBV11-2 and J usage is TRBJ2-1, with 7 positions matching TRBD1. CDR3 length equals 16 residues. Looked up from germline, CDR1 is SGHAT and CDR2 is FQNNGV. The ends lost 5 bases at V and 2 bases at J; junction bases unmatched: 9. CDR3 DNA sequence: TGTGCCAGCAGCCCTCTGAGGGGGCCTACCTACAATGAGCAGTTCTTC. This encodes CASSPLRGPTYNEQFF.

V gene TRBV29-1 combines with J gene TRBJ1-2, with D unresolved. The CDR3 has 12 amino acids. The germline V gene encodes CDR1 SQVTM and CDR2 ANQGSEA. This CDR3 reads CTALEANYGYTF. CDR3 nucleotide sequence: TGCACGGCCCTTGAAGCTAACTATGGCTACACCTTC.

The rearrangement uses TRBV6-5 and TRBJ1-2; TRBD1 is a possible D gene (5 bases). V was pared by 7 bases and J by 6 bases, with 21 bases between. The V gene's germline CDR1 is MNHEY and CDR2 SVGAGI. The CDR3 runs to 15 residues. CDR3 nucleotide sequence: TGTGCCAGCACCACAAACAACCGGGGGGTGGATGGCTACACCTTC. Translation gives CASTTNNRGVDGYTF.

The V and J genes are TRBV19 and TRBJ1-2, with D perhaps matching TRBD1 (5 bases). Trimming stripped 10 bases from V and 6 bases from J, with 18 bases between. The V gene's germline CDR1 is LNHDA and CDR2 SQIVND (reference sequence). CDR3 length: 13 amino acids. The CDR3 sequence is CAIRAAGTHGYTF. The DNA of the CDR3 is TGTGCCATCCGAGCCGCAGGGACCCATGGCTACACCTTC.

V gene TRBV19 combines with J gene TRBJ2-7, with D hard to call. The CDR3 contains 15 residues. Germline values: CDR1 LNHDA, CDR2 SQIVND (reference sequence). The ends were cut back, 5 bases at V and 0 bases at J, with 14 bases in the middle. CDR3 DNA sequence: TGTGCCAGTAGTGCCTCGGCAGCCCACTCCTACGAGCAGTACTTC. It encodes CASSASAAHSYEQYF.

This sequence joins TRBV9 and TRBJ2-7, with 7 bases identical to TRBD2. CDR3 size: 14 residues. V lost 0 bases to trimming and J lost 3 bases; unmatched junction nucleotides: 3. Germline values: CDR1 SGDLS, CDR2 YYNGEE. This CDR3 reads CASSVGGLDYEQYF. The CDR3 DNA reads TGTGCCAGCAGCGTAGGAGGACTAGACTACGAGCAGTACTTC.

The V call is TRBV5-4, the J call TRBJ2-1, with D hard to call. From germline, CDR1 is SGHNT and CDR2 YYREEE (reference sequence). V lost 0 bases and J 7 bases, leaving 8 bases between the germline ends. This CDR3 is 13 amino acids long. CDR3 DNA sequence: TGTGCCAGCAGCTTGGGACTCTTAAATGAGCAGTTCTTC. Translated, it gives CASSLGLLNEQFF.

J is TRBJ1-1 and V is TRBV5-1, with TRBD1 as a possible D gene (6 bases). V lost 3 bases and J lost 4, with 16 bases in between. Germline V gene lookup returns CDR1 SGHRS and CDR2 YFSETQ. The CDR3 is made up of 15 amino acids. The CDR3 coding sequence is TGCGCCAGCAGCTCAGGCGGGACACCTGGCACTGAAGCTTTCTTT. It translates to CASSSGGTPGTEAFF.

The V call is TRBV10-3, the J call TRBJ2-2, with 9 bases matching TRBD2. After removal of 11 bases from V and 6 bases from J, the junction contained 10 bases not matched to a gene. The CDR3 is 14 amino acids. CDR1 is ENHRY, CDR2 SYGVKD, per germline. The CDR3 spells CAAAGLAMAGELFF. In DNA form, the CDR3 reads TGTGCCGCGGCGGGACTAGCCATGGCCGGGGAGCTGTTTTTT.

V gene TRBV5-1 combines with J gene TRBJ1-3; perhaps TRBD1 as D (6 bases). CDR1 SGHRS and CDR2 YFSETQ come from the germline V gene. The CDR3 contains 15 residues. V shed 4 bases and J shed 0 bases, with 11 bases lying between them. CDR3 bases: TGCGCCAGCAGCAGACAGGCGAGCTCTGGAAACACCATATATTTT. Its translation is CASSRQASSGNTIYF.

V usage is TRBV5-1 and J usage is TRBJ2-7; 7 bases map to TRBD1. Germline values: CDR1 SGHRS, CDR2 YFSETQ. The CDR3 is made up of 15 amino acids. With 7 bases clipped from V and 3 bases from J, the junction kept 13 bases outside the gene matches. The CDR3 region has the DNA TGCGCCAGCCGACCGGAGACAGGGTCCTACTACGAGCAGTACTTC. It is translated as CASRPETGSYYEQYF.

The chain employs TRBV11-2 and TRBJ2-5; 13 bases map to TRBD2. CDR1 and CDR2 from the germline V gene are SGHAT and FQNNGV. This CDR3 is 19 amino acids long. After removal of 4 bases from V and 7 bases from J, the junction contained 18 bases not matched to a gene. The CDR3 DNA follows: TGTGCCAGCAGCTCCTTAGCTCGGACTAGCGGGGGTAAACCGGGGACCCAGTACTTC. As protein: CASSSLARTSGGKPGTQYF.

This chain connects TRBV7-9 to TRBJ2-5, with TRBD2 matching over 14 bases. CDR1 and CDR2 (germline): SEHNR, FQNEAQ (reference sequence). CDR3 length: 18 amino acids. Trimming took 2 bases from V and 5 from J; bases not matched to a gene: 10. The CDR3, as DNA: TGTGCCAGCAGCTTATCCCGGCGTGGGACTAGCGGGAGTGAGACCCAGTACTTC. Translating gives CASSLSRRGTSGSETQYF. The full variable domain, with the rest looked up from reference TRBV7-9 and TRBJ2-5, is DTGVSQNPRHKITKRGQNVTFRCDPISEHNRLYWYRQTLGQGPEFLTYFQNEAQLEKSRLLSDRFSAERPKGSFSTLEIQRTEQGDSAMYLCASSLSRRGTSGSETQYFGPGTRLLVL.

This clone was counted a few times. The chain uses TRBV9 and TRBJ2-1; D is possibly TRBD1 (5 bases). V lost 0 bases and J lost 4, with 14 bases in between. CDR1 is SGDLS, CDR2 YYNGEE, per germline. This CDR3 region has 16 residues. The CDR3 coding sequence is TGTGCCAGCAGCGTAGGGGCTGGACAACCTTACAATGAGCAGTTCTTC. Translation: CASSVGAGQPYNEQFF. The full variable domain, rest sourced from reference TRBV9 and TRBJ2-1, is DSGVTQTPKHLITATGQRVTLRCSPRSGDLSVYWYQQSLDQGLQFLIQYYNGEERAKGNILERFSAQQFPDLHSELNLSSLELGDSALYFCASSVGAGQPYNEQFFGPGTRLTVL.

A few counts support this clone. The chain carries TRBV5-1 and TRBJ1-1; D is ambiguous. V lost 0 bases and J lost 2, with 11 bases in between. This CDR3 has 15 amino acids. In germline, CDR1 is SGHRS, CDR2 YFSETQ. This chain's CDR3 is CASSLVWASNTEAFF. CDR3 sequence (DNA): TGCGCCAGCAGCTTGGTTTGGGCCAGTAACACTGAAGCTTTCTTT.

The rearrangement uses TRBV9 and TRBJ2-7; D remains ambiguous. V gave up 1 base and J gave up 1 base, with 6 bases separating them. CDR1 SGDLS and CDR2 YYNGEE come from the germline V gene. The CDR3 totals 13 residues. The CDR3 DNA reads TGTGCCAGCAGCGTATCCAGTTCCTACGAGCAGTACTTC. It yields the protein CASSVSSSYEQYF.

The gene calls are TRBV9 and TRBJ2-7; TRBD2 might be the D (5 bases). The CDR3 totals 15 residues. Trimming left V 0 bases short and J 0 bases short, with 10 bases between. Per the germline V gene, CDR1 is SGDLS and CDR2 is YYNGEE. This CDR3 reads CASSVGGTSSYEQYF. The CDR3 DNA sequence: TGTGCCAGCAGCGTAGGAGGCACTAGCTCCTACGAGCAGTACTTC.

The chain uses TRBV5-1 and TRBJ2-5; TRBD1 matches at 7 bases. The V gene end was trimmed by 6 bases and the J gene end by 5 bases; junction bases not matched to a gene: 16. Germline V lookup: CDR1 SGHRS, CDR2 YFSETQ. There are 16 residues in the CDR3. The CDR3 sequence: CASKGYGDRERETQYF. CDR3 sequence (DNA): TGCGCCAGCAAGGGTTACGGCGACAGGGAGAGGGAGACCCAGTACTTC.